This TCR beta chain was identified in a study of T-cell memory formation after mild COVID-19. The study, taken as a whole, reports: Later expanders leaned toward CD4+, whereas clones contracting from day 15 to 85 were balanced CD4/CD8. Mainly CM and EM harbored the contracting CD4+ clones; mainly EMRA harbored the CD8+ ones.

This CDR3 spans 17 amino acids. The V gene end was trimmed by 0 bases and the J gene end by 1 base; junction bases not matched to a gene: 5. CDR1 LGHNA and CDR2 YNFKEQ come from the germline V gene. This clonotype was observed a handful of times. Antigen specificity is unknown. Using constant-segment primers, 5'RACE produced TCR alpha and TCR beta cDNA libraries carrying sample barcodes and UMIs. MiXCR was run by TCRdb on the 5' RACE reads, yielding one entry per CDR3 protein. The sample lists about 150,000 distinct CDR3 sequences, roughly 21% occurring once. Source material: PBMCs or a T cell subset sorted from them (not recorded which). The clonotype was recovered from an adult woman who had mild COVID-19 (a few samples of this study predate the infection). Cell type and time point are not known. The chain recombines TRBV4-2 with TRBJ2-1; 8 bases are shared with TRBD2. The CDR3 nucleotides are TGTGCCAGCAGCCAAGAGGTAACTAGCGGATCCTACAATGAGCAGTTCTTC. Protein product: CASSQEVTSGSYNEQFF.